Presented here are 8 T cell receptor beta chains from one specimen sequenced in a study of cytomegalovirus exposure and HLA in healthy donors. In the PCR, 60 Vbeta and 13 Jbeta primers were used. TCRdb's copy holds only in-frame clones and misses some; the assay was immunoSEQ multiplex PCR. The table records about 86,000 clones, 75% to 85% of them present only once. Sequencing was performed on PBMCs. The receptors here all came from a middle-aged woman in good health and CMV-seropositive.

This chain joins TRBV30 and TRBJ1-1; no firm D call. Trimming shortened V by 0 bases and J by 11 bases, and 16 bases separated the two germline ends. The CDR3 loop spans 13 amino acids. Germline lookup yields CDR1 GTSNPN and CDR2 SVGIG (reference sequence). In nucleotides, the CDR3 is TGTGCCTGGAGTGTAATGTTCGGAGGGTGGGCTTTCTTT. Its translation is CAWSVMFGGWAFF.

V is TRBV18 and J is TRBJ1-4, with a weak D call TRBD1 (5 bases). This CDR3 comprises 18 residues. V was trimmed by 4 bases and J by 0 bases, leaving 18 bases between them. Germline assignment: CDR1 KGHSH and CDR2 LQKENI. The DNA of the CDR3 is TGTGCCAGCTCACTCCTCCAGCTCCTGACAGCAACTAATGAAAAACTGTTTTTT. As protein: CASSLLQLLTATNEKLFF. The whole variable domain, remainder taken from reference TRBV18 and TRBJ1-4, is NAGVMQNPRHLVRRRGQEARLRCSPMKGHSHVYWYRQLPEEGLKFMVYLQKENIIDESGMPKERFSAEFPKEGPSILRIQQVVRGDSAAYFCASSLLQLLTATNEKLFFGSGTQLSVL.

The rearrangement links TRBV11-3 to TRBJ2-5, with TRBD1 matching over 8 bases. Per the germline V gene, CDR1 is SGHNT and CDR2 is YENEEA. The CDR3 has 16 residues. V gave up 5 bases and J gave up 5 bases; unmatched junction bases: 13. The CDR3 loop is CASSRDTDRGGETQYF. The CDR3 DNA sequence: TGTGCCAGCAGCCGGGATACTGACAGGGGAGGCGAGACCCAGTACTTC.

The J gene is TRBJ2-5, the V gene TRBV2, with 11 bases identical to TRBD2. CDR3 length equals 16 residues. The V and J ends lost 1 base and 7 bases, in that order; junction bases with no gene match: 8. Germline CDR1 SNHLY, CDR2 FYNNEI. Here the CDR3 DNA reads TGTGCCAGCAGTGAAGAAGGGACTAGCGGACTTGGGACCCAGTACTTC. As protein: CASSEEGTSGLGTQYF. Together with reference TRBV2 and TRBJ2-5, the CDR3 gives the full variable domain: EPEVTQTPSHQVTQMGQEVILRCVPISNHLYFYWYRQILGQKVEFLVSFYNNEISEKSEIFDDQFSVERPDGSNFTLKIRSTKLEDSAMYFCASSEEGTSGLGTQYFGPGTRLLVL.

This sequence joins TRBV19 and TRBJ2-5; D call uncertain. CDR1 is LNHDA, CDR2 SQIVND, per germline (reference sequence). The V end lost 5 bases, the J end lost 5 bases, and 12 bases lay between the germline ends. This CDR3 is 13 amino acids long. CDR3 sequence reads: CASSSGVRETQYF. The CDR3 bases are TGTGCCAGTAGTTCGGGTGTAAGGGAGACCCAGTACTTC.

This clone was seen a few times. This chain uses TRBV29-1 with TRBJ2-7; no firm D call. The V end lost 7 bases, the J end lost 6 bases, and 13 bases lay between the germline ends. CDR1 is SQVTM, CDR2 ANQGSEA, per germline. CDR3 length: 11 residues. CDR3 sequence: CSAIETIEQYF. The CDR3 region has the DNA TGCAGCGCCATTGAAACAATCGAGCAGTACTTC.

For the CDR3, the DNA is TGTGCCAGTCGCGGACAAGGCACCACTGAAGCTTTCTTT. It encodes CASRGQGTTEAFF. V and J are TRBV19 and TRBJ1-1, with TRBD1 as a possible D gene (5 bases). The V end lost 8 bases, the J end lost 4 bases, and 14 bases lay between the germline ends. This CDR3 has 13 residues. Germline V CDR1 and CDR2: LNHDA, SQIVND (reference sequence).

This clone showed up just a few times. CDR3: CASSHGRSSEQFF. For the CDR3, the DNA is TGTGCCAGCAGCCATGGGAGATCCAGTGAGCAGTTCTTC. The rearrangement uses TRBV14 and TRBJ2-1; perhaps TRBD2 as D (5 bases). Germline loops: CDR1 SGHDN, CDR2 FVKESK. The CDR3 spans 13 residues. Trimming shortened V by 3 bases and J by 9 bases, and 12 bases separated the two germline ends.